The next 15 T cell receptor beta chains were all read from a single sample in a study of cytomegalovirus exposure and HLA in healthy donors. The PCR contained 60 Vbeta and 13 Jbeta primers. The method was immunoSEQ multiplex PCR; TCRdb's version includes in-frame clones alone and lacks a portion of them. Of over 40,000 clones listed, roughly 80% are singletons. Sequences were obtained from PBMCs. The source is a woman aged 40-49 years in good health and CMV-seropositive.

V is TRBV7-2 and J is TRBJ2-5; D gene ambiguous. Germline CDR1 and CDR2: SGHTA and FQGNSA. The CDR3 extends over 15 amino acids. The V end was cut by 6 bases, the J end by 5 bases, with 19 bases between. The CDR3 spells CASSLQTSERETQYF. The CDR3 DNA is TGTGCCAGCAGTCTTCAAACCTCGGAGCGTGAGACCCAGTACTTC.

In this sample, this clone turned up a few times. The chain recombines TRBV4-2 with TRBJ1-2; 10 bases fit TRBD1. Per germline, CDR1 LGHNA and CDR2 YNFKEQ. V dropped 1 base and J dropped 6; count of bases not matched to a gene: 11. The CDR3 sequence is 17 residues long. This CDR3 reads CASSQGGDRGKTNGYTF. CDR3 coding DNA: TGTGCCAGCAGCCAAGGGGGGGACAGGGGCAAAACAAATGGCTACACCTTC.

The chain employs TRBV19 and TRBJ2-5, with TRBD2 matching 8 bases. V lost 6 bases and J lost 1; bases outside the gene matches: 4. The germline CDR1 and CDR2 sequences are LNHDA and SQIVND (reference sequence). CDR3 size: 14 residues. CDR3 in amino acids: CASSASGGQETQYF. CDR3 DNA sequence: TGTGCCAGTAGCGCCAGCGGGGGCCAAGAGACCCAGTACTTC. The full variable domain, completed using reference TRBV19 and TRBJ2-5, is DGGITQSPKYLFRKEGQNVTLSCEQNLNHDAMYWYRQDPGQGLRLIYYSQIVNDFQKGDIAEGYSVSREKKESFPLTVTSAQKNPTAFYLCASSASGGQETQYFGPGTRLLVL.

This clone appeared a few times. The CDR3 sequence is CASSVGEDEQYF. DNA of the CDR3: TGTGCCAGCAGCGTAGGAGAGGACGAGCAGTACTTC. The V gene is TRBV9, the J gene TRBJ2-7; D is ambiguous. This CDR3 region has 12 residues. CDR1 is SGDLS, CDR2 YYNGEE, per germline. V gave up 0 bases and J gave up 5 bases, with 6 bases separating them.

J is TRBJ1-1 and V is TRBV6-5; 7 bases agree with TRBD1. CDR3 size: 13 residues. The germline V gene encodes CDR1 MNHEY and CDR2 SVGAGI. The trim removed 10 bases at V and 4 bases at J, leaving 9 bases unmatched. CDR3 amino acids: CATGRQGSTEAFF. CDR3 nucleotide sequence: TGTGCCACCGGTCGACAGGGCAGCACTGAAGCTTTCTTT.

The chain links TRBV6-5 to TRBJ1-5; 8 bases agree with TRBD1. CDR1 and CDR2 from the germline V gene are MNHEY and SVGAGI. This CDR3 region has 13 residues. Germline trimming cut 6 bases from V and 4 bases from J; bases unmatched to any gene: 2. CDR3 in DNA: TGTGCCAGCAGACAGGGGGTGAATCAGCCCCAGCATTTT. Protein: CASRQGVNQPQHF.

The V call is TRBV7-2, the J call TRBJ2-1; a weak D match, TRBD2 (6 bases). CDR1 is SGHTA and CDR2 is FQGNSA in the germline V gene. With 5 bases removed from V and 5 bases from J, the gap between germline ends came to 22 bases. The CDR3 length is 17 residues. This chain's CDR3 is CASSPSPGLSVDNEQFF. CDR3 nucleotide sequence: TGTGCCAGCAGCCCGAGCCCCGGACTATCGGTAGACAATGAGCAGTTCTTC.

V is TRBV5-1 and J is TRBJ2-5; TRBD2 agrees at 7 bases. Trimming at V came to 3 bases and at J to 3 bases, leaving 11 bases not matched to a gene. CDR3 length equals 16 residues. Germline loops: CDR1 SGHRS, CDR2 YFSETQ. This CDR3 is CASSYSVAAGKETQYF. CDR3 sequence (DNA): TGCGCCAGCAGCTACTCAGTAGCAGCGGGGAAAGAGACCCAGTACTTC. Full variable domain (outside the CDR3, taken from reference TRBV5-1 and TRBJ2-5): KAGVTQTPRYLIKTRGQQVTLSCSPISGHRSVSWYQQTPGQGLQFLFEYFSETQRNKGNFPGRFSGRQFSNSRSEMNVSTLELGDSALYLCASSYSVAAGKETQYFGPGTRLLVL.

V is TRBV7-9 and J is TRBJ1-6, with no clear D. This CDR3 region has 14 residues. Trimming shortened V by 5 bases and J by 0 bases, and 5 bases separated the two germline ends. Germline-derived CDR1 and CDR2 are SEHNR and FQNEAQ (reference sequence). CDR3 amino acids: CASSGSSYNSPLHF. For the CDR3, the DNA is TGTGCCAGCAGCGGGAGCTCCTATAATTCACCCCTCCACTTT.

This clone turned up a few times. The chain joins TRBV5-8 to TRBJ1-1, with 7 bases that match TRBD1. Germline CDR1 is SGHTS and CDR2 is YDEGEE. The CDR3 runs to 14 residues. V gave up 3 bases and J gave up 1 base; unmatched junction bases: 3. The CDR3 reads CASSYRDRNTEAFF. CDR3 coding DNA: TGTGCCAGCAGCTACCGGGACAGGAACACTGAAGCTTTCTTT. Full variable domain (rest looked up from reference TRBV5-8 and TRBJ1-1): EAGVTQSPTHLIKTRGQQATLRCSPISGHTSVYWYQQALGLGLQFLLWYDEGEERNRGNFPPRFSGRQFPNYSSELNVNALELEDSALYLCASSYRDRNTEAFFGQGTRLTVV.

This clone was seen more than once but under ten times. CDR3 nucleotide sequence: TGTGCCAGCAGTGGGGGAGCTGGGTACGAGCAGTACTTC. Residues: CASSGGAGYEQYF. J is TRBJ2-7 and V is TRBV2; a weak D match, TRBD2 (5 bases). V lost 4 bases, J lost 4 bases, and 11 bases lay in between. Germline V gene data show CDR1 as SNHLY and CDR2 as FYNNEI. The CDR3 contains 13 residues.

This clone was picked up a small number of times. The chain carries TRBV27 and TRBJ2-1, with a tentative D call TRBD2 (7 bases). Trimming took off 2 bases at V and 7 bases at J, with 9 bases between the two ends. This CDR3 has 13 residues. Germline CDR1 and CDR2: MNHEY and SMNVEV (reference sequence). In nucleotides, the CDR3 is TGTGCCAGCAGTTTACGGGGGGCTAATGAGCAGTTCTTC. It specifies CASSLRGANEQFF.

On this clone: The sample has other DNA sequences that encode this CDR3 too. This chain joins TRBV28 and TRBJ1-2, with a weak D call TRBD1 (6 bases). Trimming removed 7 bases at V and 8 bases at J, with 20 bases between. The CDR3 is 14 residues long. CDR1 is MDHEN, CDR2 SYDVKM, per germline. CDR3 residues: CASMIPLGGPGYTF. CDR3 nucleotides: TGTGCCAGCATGATACCATTGGGGGGGCCGGGCTACACCTTC.

J is TRBJ2-7 and V is TRBV20-1; 8 nucleotides line up with TRBD1. CDR1 is DFQATT and CDR2 is SNEGSKA in the germline V gene (reference sequence). V shed 6 bases and J 6 bases; nucleotides not matched to a gene: 4. The CDR3 spans 11 residues. CDR3 bases: TGCAGTGCCAGGACAGGGCGCGAGCAGTACTTC. This translates into CSARTGREQYF.

This clone showed up just a few times. The chain employs TRBV30 and TRBJ1-1; D ambiguous. There are 13 residues in the CDR3. The germline V and J ends were trimmed by 1 base and 1 base, with 7 bases remaining between them. Germline lookup yields CDR1 GTSNPN and CDR2 SVGIG (reference sequence). The CDR3 nucleotides are TGTGCCTGGAGTGCTTACAGGAACACTGAAGCTTTCTTT. As protein: CAWSAYRNTEAFF.